This T cell receptor beta chain was documented in a study of T cells after yellow fever vaccination. TCRdb reanalysed the 5' RACE reads using MiXCR and keeps one entry per CDR3 protein. The sample holds some 670,000 distinct CDR3 sequences, 10% to 15% seen once. The CDR3 loop spans 15 amino acids. The ends lost 6 bases at V and 1 base at J; junction bases unmatched: 1. This clonotype has more than one count but fewer than ten. The rearrangement links TRBV12-3 or TRBV12-4 to TRBJ2-2; TRBD2 matches 11 bases. Material: PBMCs, obtained on the day of the yellow fever booster vaccination. The sequence derives from a man under 40 who received the YFV17D yellow fever vaccine. The CDR3 region has the DNA TGTGCCAGCAGGACTAGCGGGGAGAACACCGGGGAGCTGTTTTTT. Its translation is CASRTSGENTGELFF.